This T cell receptor (beta chain) came from a study of molecular identifiers for immune sequencing clone quantification. The CDR3 is 15 residues long. Trimming took off 5 bases at V and 8 bases at J, with 21 bases between the two ends. Germline values: CDR1 MNHEY, CDR2 SMNVEV (reference sequence). This clonotype was seen ten or more times. TCRdb used MiXCR to reprocess the PCR reads, holding one entry per CDR3 protein. Of tens of thousands of distinct CDR3 sequences in the sample, 15% to 20% were seen once. The chain couples TRBV27 to TRBJ1-2; D is unclear. This clonotype originated in a human donor in good health. Some libraries in this study had Jurkat cell RNA spiked in. Sequences were obtained from naive CD8+ T cells from blood, with Jurkat cell RNA spiked in. Subset of the sample: FACS-sorted CD8+CD4-CCR7+CD45RA+ naive T cells. CDR3: CASSPRLDGGWGYTF. The CDR3 region has the DNA TGTGCCAGCAGTCCACGGTTGGACGGTGGTTGGGGCTACACCTTC.